Following are 5 T cell receptor beta chains from one sample sequenced in a study of shared clonotypes between healthy human individuals. Using immunoSEQ multiplex PCR, the repertoire was profiled, and TCRdb retains in-frame clones only, with some absent. The sample has fewer than 650,000 clones, 75% to 85% seen once. The specimen was PBMCs. The receptor set was obtained from a woman between 35 and 50 years old in good health. Some clones in this sample may be carry-over from other donors' samples.

The chain links TRBV29-1 to TRBJ2-1; TRBD1 matches 12 bases. V lost 6 bases, J lost 12 bases, and 15 bases stayed unmatched. The CDR3 contains 15 residues. Germline V gives CDR1 SQVTM, CDR2 ANQGSEA. In DNA form, the CDR3 reads TGCAGCGTAAGACCCCGGGACAGGGGGCCCACCCCGCAGTTCTTC. It specifies CSVRPRDRGPTPQFF.

The V call is TRBV18, the J call TRBJ1-1, with 8 nucleotides matching TRBD1. CDR1 is KGHSH and CDR2 is LQKENI in the germline V gene. J was trimmed by 6 bases and V by 3 bases; bases with no gene match: 6. The CDR3 totals 14 residues. The CDR3 nucleotides are TGTGCCAGCTCACCGGTACAGGGGGGCGCTGAAGCTTTCTTT. Its protein product is CASSPVQGGAEAFF.

The chain combines TRBV19 with TRBJ2-7; D perhaps matches TRBD1 (6 bases). With 1 base removed from V and 6 bases from J, the gap between germline ends came to 19 bases. The CDR3 totals 16 residues. Germline values: CDR1 LNHDA, CDR2 SQIVND (reference sequence). The CDR3 DNA reads as TGTGCCAGTAGTATAGCCCAAGGGACAACCCAGGCCGAGCAGTACTTC. This translates into CASSIAQGTTQAEQYF.

As for this clone: Other DNA variants within this sample encode the same CDR3. V usage is TRBV9 and J usage is TRBJ2-7, with D maybe TRBD2 (5 bases). Germline CDR1 is SGDLS and CDR2 is YYNGEE. The CDR3 is 14 amino acids. Trimming removed 1 base at V and 1 base at J, with 9 bases between. CDR3 loop: CASSVTAVSYEQYF. The DNA of the CDR3 is TGTGCCAGCAGCGTAACAGCGGTATCCTACGAGCAGTACTTC.

To note about this clone: Only one base separates this from a far larger clonotype, so it likely reflects a read error. J is TRBJ1-2 and V is TRBV27, with 7 bases matching TRBD1. Germline V gene sequence: CDR1 MNHEY, CDR2 SMNVEV (reference sequence). J gave up 7 bases and V 5 bases, and 7 bases lay outside the gene matches. The CDR3 extends over 13 amino acids. The CDR3 DNA reads TGTGCCAGCAGTCCTTACAGGGGACTTGGCTACACCTTC. The encoded protein is CASSPYRGLGYTF.